These 22 T cell receptor beta chains share one sample of origin, sequenced in a study of post-analysis software for immune sequencing data. No antigens are known for them. The library was made from cDNA and included unique molecular identifiers. TCRdb re-derived calls from the PCR reads in MiXCR, one entry per CDR3 protein. The sample has about 500,000 distinct CDR3 sequences; around 40% are singletons. Study-wide points: Controls showed lower frequencies than patients for roughly five TRBV segments, and TRBV5-6, TRBV5-1 and TRBV20-1 were among these.

Sequences were obtained from blood. These receptors were taken from a girl aged 5-17 years with multiple sclerosis.

Comment on this clonotype: Here the CDR3 omits its conserved ending phenylalanine or tryptophan, so a read error is the likely source. This sequence joins TRBV20-1 and TRBJ2-1; D uncertain. From germline, CDR1 is DFQATT and CDR2 SNEGSKA (reference sequence). V dropped 1 base and J dropped 2 bases, with 12 bases sitting between them. There are 15 residues in the CDR3. CDR3 amino acids: CSARGIQRTYNEQFC. CDR3 bases: TGCAGTGCTAGAGGAATCCAGCGAACCTACAATGAGCAGTTCTGC.

This chain connects TRBV2 to TRBJ2-3; 11 bases are shared with TRBD2. Germline V gene sequence: CDR1 SNHLY, CDR2 FYNNEI. The trim removed 0 bases at V and 2 bases at J, leaving 4 bases unmatched. There are 17 residues in the CDR3. The CDR3 region has the DNA TGTGCCAGCAGTGAAGCGCTACTAGCGGGAGTCACAGATACGCAGTATTTT. It specifies CASSEALLAGVTDTQYF.

This clonotype was detected only a few times. Here the CDR3 reads CASSRHNEKLFF. The CDR3 DNA sequence: TGTGCCAGCAGCCGACATAATGAAAAACTGTTTTTT. The chain combines TRBV7-2 with TRBJ1-4; D is ambiguous. V gave up 5 bases and J gave up 4 bases, with 5 bases separating them. The CDR3 contains 12 residues. Germline V gene sequence: CDR1 SGHTA, CDR2 FQGNSA.

The V and J genes are TRBV5-1 and TRBJ2-2; 8 nucleotides match TRBD2. This CDR3 region has 14 residues. Germline CDR1 and CDR2: SGHRS and YFSETQ. Trimming cost V 3 bases and J 8 bases; bases outside gene matches: 6. The CDR3 nucleotides read TGCGCCAGCAGCTGGGGACTAGGAGCAGGGGAGCTGTTTTTT. Protein product: CASSWGLGAGELFF.

The chain has TRBV6-2 or TRBV6-3 and TRBJ2-1; 10 bases align to TRBD2. Trimming took 5 bases from V and 8 from J; bases not matched to a gene: 12. CDR3 length equals 16 residues. The germline V gene has CDR1 MNHEY and CDR2 SVGEGT. The CDR3 loop reads CASSTRASGSSDEQFF. CDR3 DNA sequence: TGTGCCAGCAGTACAAGGGCTAGCGGGAGTTCCGATGAGCAGTTCTTC.

The chain is built from TRBV2 and TRBJ1-1; D perhaps matches TRBD1 (5 bases). Between the trimmed V and J ends, which lost 4 bases and 0 bases, there was a span of 9 bases. The length of the CDR3 is 14 residues. The germline V gene encodes CDR1 SNHLY and CDR2 FYNNEI. CDR3 bases: TGTGCCAGCAGTGTATACAGGTTGAACACTGAAGCTTTCTTT. This translates into CASSVYRLNTEAFF. The whole variable domain, filled in from reference TRBV2 and TRBJ1-1, reads EPEVTQTPSHQVTQMGQEVILRCVPISNHLYFYWYRQILGQKVEFLVSFYNNEISEKSEIFDDQFSVERPDGSNFTLKIRSTKLEDSAMYFCASSVYRLNTEAFFGQGTRLTVV.

The J gene is TRBJ2-1, the V gene TRBV5-4; 9 positions agree with TRBD2. CDR3 length equals 16 residues. Germline-derived CDR1 and CDR2 are SGHNT and YYREEE (reference sequence). V was pared by 0 bases and J by 4 bases, with 5 bases of the junction left unmatched. This CDR3 is CASSLGFSGRYNEQFF. DNA of the CDR3: TGTGCCAGCAGCTTGGGTTTTAGCGGGAGATACAATGAGCAGTTCTTC.

The chain joins TRBV12-3 or TRBV12-4 to TRBJ1-1; no definite D call. Between the trimmed V and J ends, which lost 3 bases and 0 bases, there was a span of 14 bases. The length of the CDR3 is 16 residues. CDR3 in DNA: TGTGCCAGCAGTTTTGGCTGGGTGTCGATGAACACTGAAGCTTTCTTT. Protein: CASSFGWVSMNTEAFF.

The V and J genes are TRBV12-3 or TRBV12-4 and TRBJ2-5; D unresolved. The CDR3 consists of 11 residues. Trimming took off 6 bases at V and 5 bases at J, with 7 bases between the two ends. CDR3 residues: CASREQETQYF. Here the CDR3 DNA reads TGTGCCAGCAGGGAACAGGAGACCCAGTACTTC.

This clonotype was picked up a small number of times. V is TRBV7-3 and J is TRBJ2-1; 11 bases agree with TRBD2. After removal of 5 bases from V and 3 bases from J, the junction contained 6 bases not matched to a gene. The germline V gene has CDR1 SGHTA and CDR2 FQGTGA. The CDR3 contains 16 residues. The CDR3 sequence is CASSPRTSGFYNEQFF. In nucleotides, the CDR3 is TGTGCCAGCAGCCCCAGGACTAGCGGGTTCTACAATGAGCAGTTCTTC.

The chain uses TRBV7-3 and TRBJ2-1, with 10 bases lining up with TRBD2. The length of the CDR3 is 16 residues. J gave up 8 bases and V 5 bases, and 12 bases lay outside the gene matches. Germline V CDR1 and CDR2: SGHTA, FQGTGA. CDR3 in DNA: TGTGCCAGCAGCCCCCGGACTAGCGGACCGGGGGATGAGCAGTTCTTC. Its protein is CASSPRTSGPGDEQFF.

V usage is TRBV7-9 and J usage is TRBJ1-2; D gene unclear. V was clipped by 4 bases and J by 4 bases, with 16 bases between them. The CDR3 spans 15 residues. CDR1 is SEHNR and CDR2 is FQNEAQ in the germline V gene (reference sequence). CDR3 loop: CASSSPSTFIYGYTF. CDR3 DNA: TGTGCCAGCAGCTCCCCTAGTACGTTCATCTATGGCTACACCTTC.

This clonotype was recorded a few times. This CDR3 reads CASSPFADSNYGYTF. The CDR3 DNA is TGTGCCAGCAGCCCCTTCGCAGACAGCAACTATGGCTACACCTTC. V usage is TRBV3-1 and J usage is TRBJ1-2; maybe TRBD1 (5 bases). This CDR3 has 15 residues. Trimming removed 4 bases from V and 2 bases from J, with 14 bases in between. Looked up from germline, CDR1 is LGHDT and CDR2 is YNNKEL (reference sequence).

In this sample, this clonotype turned up a few times. V is TRBV28 and J is TRBJ2-5; TRBD1 agrees at 7 bases. The CDR3 extends over 15 amino acids. V lost 5 bases, J lost 0 bases, and 6 bases stayed unmatched. Looked up from germline, CDR1 is MDHEN and CDR2 is SYDVKM. CDR3 sequence: CASSEWDSHQETQYF. CDR3 bases: TGTGCCAGCAGTGAATGGGACAGCCACCAAGAGACCCAGTACTTC. Full variable domain (rest looked up from reference TRBV28 and TRBJ2-5): DVKVTQSSRYLVKRTGEKVFLECVQDMDHENMFWYRQDPGLGLRLIYFSYDVKMKEKGDIPEGYSVSREKKERFSLILESASTNQTSMYLCASSEWDSHQETQYFGPGTRLLVL.

The rearrangement links TRBV21-1 to TRBJ1-1. TRBV21-1 is an annotated pseudogene. The length of the CDR3 is 13 residues. The CDR3 DNA sequence: TGTGCCAGCCCCAGGCAGATGAACACTGAAGCTTTCTTT. Translation: CASPRQMNTEAFF.

As DNA, the CDR3 is TGCGCCAGCAGCCCGACTAGCGGGAGTCTGAACGGGGAGCTGTTTTTT. This encodes CASSPTSGSLNGELFF. V is TRBV5-1 and J is TRBJ2-2, with TRBD2 matching 12 bases. The ends lost 4 bases at V and 7 bases at J; junction bases unmatched: 8. CDR3 length equals 16 residues. The germline V gene has CDR1 SGHRS and CDR2 YFSETQ. The entire variable domain, with the rest obtained from reference TRBV5-1 and TRBJ2-2, is as follows: KAGVTQTPRYLIKTRGQQVTLSCSPISGHRSVSWYQQTPGQGLQFLFEYFSETQRNKGNFPGRFSGRQFSNSRSEMNVSTLELGDSALYLCASSPTSGSLNGELFFGEGSRLTVL.

This clonotype was counted only a few times. V gene TRBV29-1 combines with J gene TRBJ2-3, with 8 positions matching TRBD1. The CDR3 has 10 residues. Germline trimming cut 5 bases from V and 10 bases from J; bases unmatched to any gene: 2. Per germline, CDR1 SQVTM and CDR2 ANQGSEA. The CDR3 sequence: CSVQDRAQYF. CDR3 nucleotides: TGCAGCGTTCAGGACAGGGCGCAGTATTTT.

This clonotype turned up a few times. The chain uses TRBV20-1 and TRBJ2-1; D not certain. V gave up 4 bases and J gave up 6 bases, with 28 bases separating them. Germline V gives CDR1 DFQATT, CDR2 SNEGSKA (reference sequence). This CDR3 has 18 amino acids. This CDR3 is CSATSLIFQRVLGNEQFF. As DNA, the CDR3 is TGCAGTGCTACCTCCCTAATCTTCCAACGAGTTCTAGGCAATGAGCAGTTCTTC.

V usage is TRBV14 and J usage is TRBJ2-1; a weak D match, TRBD2 (6 bases). CDR3 length: 17 amino acids. V was shortened by 0 bases and J by 7 bases, with 19 bases between the two germline ends. From germline, CDR1 is SGHDN and CDR2 FVKESK. The CDR3 region has the DNA TGTGCCAGCAGCCAAGATCGGGCTAGCAGGAGGGGAAATGAGCAGTTCTTC. Protein product: CASSQDRASRRGNEQFF.

The chain joins TRBV7-3 to TRBJ1-1; D possibly corresponds to TRBD1 (5 bases). Germline lookup yields CDR1 SGHTA and CDR2 FQGTGA. This CDR3 is 13 amino acids long. Trimming took off 5 bases at V and 4 bases at J, with 11 bases between the two ends. The CDR3 coding sequence is TGTGCCAGCAGCCCGGGGCGCCCCACTGAAGCTTTCTTT. Its protein is CASSPGRPTEAFF.

As to this clonotype: At one boundary the junction diverges from the germline segment, which might be a read error. This chain joins TRBV2 and TRBJ1-1; a possible D gene is TRBD1 (5 bases). The length of the CDR3 is 16 residues. CDR1 and CDR2 (germline): SNHLY, FYNNEI. CDR3 bases: TGTGCCAGCAGGACCCAGCTCGGGGCTGGGAACATTGAAGCTTTCTTT. It codes for CASRTQLGAGNIEAFF.

In this sample, this clonotype turned up a few times. The V gene is TRBV9, the J gene TRBJ2-4; 9 bases match TRBD1. The CDR3 has 15 amino acids. In germline, CDR1 is SGDLS, CDR2 YYNGEE. Trimming took 3 bases from V and 7 from J; bases not matched to a gene: 8. In DNA, the CDR3 is TGTGCCAGCAGCGGGGCATCACAGGGGGCGAACATTCAGTACTTC. As protein: CASSGASQGANIQYF. Full variable domain (remainder filled in from reference TRBV9 and TRBJ2-4): DSGVTQTPKHLITATGQRVTLRCSPRSGDLSVYWYQQSLDQGLQFLIQYYNGEERAKGNILERFSAQQFPDLHSELNLSSLELGDSALYFCASSGASQGANIQYFGAGTRLSVL.